The 18 T cell receptor beta chains below all came from one sample that was sequenced in a study of blood T cell repertoires in COVID-19. Sequenced by immunoSEQ multiplex PCR; TCRdb stores in-frame clones only, minus some. The sample holds approximately 230,000 clones; approximately 84% are singletons and the top ten take 15%. Sequencing input: PBMCs or T cells enriched from blood (not recorded which). These receptors were taken from a man aged 35-49 years who had recovered from COVID-19.

For the CDR3, the DNA is TGCGCCAGCAGCTTCGGAGGGCAAAGCGGTAACGAGCAGTACTTC. It specifies CASSFGGQSGNEQYF. The chain employs TRBV5-1 and TRBJ2-7, with D possibly matching TRBD2 (6 bases). CDR3 length: 15 amino acids. The V end was cut by 2 bases, the J end by 5 bases, with 17 bases between. Germline V gene data show CDR1 as SGHRS and CDR2 as YFSETQ.

This clone has a single count. This rearrangement joins TRBV7-2 to TRBJ2-7; no clear D gene. The CDR3 covers 12 residues. V lost 5 bases, J lost 3 bases, and 8 bases lay in between. Germline V CDR1 and CDR2: SGHTA, FQGNSA. The CDR3 spells CASSANSYEQYF. As DNA, the CDR3 is TGTGCCAGCAGCGCCAACAGCTACGAGCAGTACTTC.

The chain carries TRBV18 and TRBJ1-4, with D unresolved. Germline lookup yields CDR1 KGHSH and CDR2 LQKENI. This CDR3 is built from 15 residues. Trimming removed 3 bases from V and 4 bases from J, with 12 bases in between. The CDR3 DNA reads as TGTGCCAGCTCACCCTTCCGGGAGCGTAATGAAAAACTGTTTTTT. It specifies CASSPFRERNEKLFF.

The gene calls are TRBV12-3 or TRBV12-4 and TRBJ2-7; D is possibly TRBD1 (5 bases). The CDR3 is made up of 13 amino acids. Trimming took 6 bases from V and 2 from J, leaving 11 bases between them. The CDR3 nucleotides are TGTGCCAGCAGCCAGGACATTGCCTACGAGCAGTACTTC. The encoded protein is CASSQDIAYEQYF.

This chain uses TRBV5-6 with TRBJ1-1; D might be TRBD1 (5 bases). V dropped 6 bases and J dropped 5 bases, with 8 bases sitting between them. The CDR3 length is 11 residues. The germline V gene has CDR1 SGHDT and CDR2 YYEEEE. CDR3 DNA: TGTGCCAGCAAGGGGTCGACTGAAGCTTTCTTT. As protein: CASKGSTEAFF.

The J gene is TRBJ2-2, the V gene TRBV7-3, with 9 nucleotides matching TRBD2. From germline, CDR1 is SGHTA and CDR2 FQGTGA. The CDR3 is made up of 17 amino acids. The junction had 6 bases not matched to a gene; V was cut back by 2 bases and J by 2 bases. The CDR3 loop is CASSLDGLAGNTGELFF. In nucleotides, the CDR3 is TGTGCCAGCAGCTTAGACGGGCTAGCGGGAAACACCGGGGAGCTGTTTTTT.

This clone appeared once. The chain is built from TRBV30 and TRBJ2-7, with D unclear. Germline CDR1 reads GTSNPN; CDR2 reads SVGIG (reference sequence). The CDR3 covers 11 residues. Trimming pared 0 bases from V and 9 bases from J, leaving 9 bases between. For the CDR3, the DNA is TGTGCCTGGAGTGTGCCCCCGGGGCAGTACTTC. Protein product: CAWSVPPGQYF.

This clone was detected a few times. The chain recombines TRBV2 with TRBJ1-1; no clear D. The germline CDR1 and CDR2 sequences are SNHLY and FYNNEI. The CDR3 loop spans 14 amino acids. V was trimmed by 3 bases and J by 5 bases, leaving 13 bases between them. CDR3 in amino acids: CASSEVYRETEAFF. The CDR3 DNA follows: TGTGCCAGCAGTGAGGTGTATAGAGAGACTGAAGCTTTCTTT.

The chain is built from TRBV2 and TRBJ2-3; 13 positions match TRBD2. The CDR3 totals 19 residues. The germline V gene has CDR1 SNHLY and CDR2 FYNNEI. Trimming at V came to 3 bases and at J to 0 bases, leaving 9 bases not matched to a gene. CDR3 DNA: TGTGCCAGCAGTGAGCCGGGACTAGCGGGGAAAGAAAGCACAGATACGCAGTATTTT. Translating gives CASSEPGLAGKESTDTQYF.

The V call is TRBV29-1, the J call TRBJ1-2; TRBD1 matches 8 bases. Germline loops: CDR1 SQVTM, CDR2 ANQGSEA. CDR3 length equals 16 residues. Trimming at V came to 6 bases and at J to 7 bases, leaving 19 bases not matched to a gene. The chain's CDR3 is CSVVLTGGGLFGGYTF. DNA of the CDR3: TGCAGCGTCGTACTTACAGGGGGAGGTTTATTTGGTGGCTACACCTTC. Looking up the rest from reference TRBV29-1 and TRBJ1-2 gives the full variable domain: SAVISQKPSRDICQRGTSLTIQCQVDSQVTMMFWYRQQPGQSLTLIATANQGSEATYESGFVIDKFPISRPNLTFSTLTVSNMSPEDSSIYLCSVVLTGGGLFGGYTFGSGTRLTVV.

This clone occurred a few times. V and J are TRBV18 and TRBJ2-1; 12 positions agree with TRBD1. The junction had 8 bases not matched to a gene; V was cut back by 4 bases and J by 7 bases. The CDR3 is made up of 16 amino acids. CDR1 is KGHSH and CDR2 is LQKENI in the germline V gene. This CDR3 is CASSRSGTGGGNEQFF. For the CDR3, the DNA is TGTGCCAGCTCACGCTCCGGGACAGGGGGCGGGAATGAGCAGTTCTTC.

The CDR3: CSVFSQGGAFF. In DNA form, the CDR3 reads TGCAGCGTTTTCAGTCAGGGAGGAGCTTTCTTT. The chain carries TRBV29-1 and TRBJ1-1; TRBD1 might be the D (5 bases). There are 11 residues in the CDR3. Germline CDR1 and CDR2: SQVTM and ANQGSEA. V was clipped by 5 bases and J by 10 bases, with 14 bases between them.

CDR3 region: CASSYLQGSNYGYTF. CDR3 DNA sequence: TGTGCCAGCAGTTACCTCCAGGGATCTAACTATGGCTACACCTTC. The chain links TRBV6-5 to TRBJ1-2; D is possibly TRBD1 (5 bases). The germline CDR1 and CDR2 sequences are MNHEY and SVGAGI. Trimming stripped 2 bases from V and 0 bases from J, with 10 bases between. CDR3 length: 15 amino acids.

In its sample, this clone was seen a few times. The V call is TRBV28, the J call TRBJ1-3; D gene uncertain. The germline V gene has CDR1 MDHEN and CDR2 SYDVKM. Trimming stripped 3 bases from V and 9 bases from J, with 15 bases between. The CDR3 runs 14 residues. This chain's CDR3 is CASSFATPGGTIYF. CDR3 sequence (DNA): TGTGCCAGCAGTTTCGCCACTCCCGGCGGCACCATATATTTT.

This clone was found once. V is TRBV18 and J is TRBJ1-4; D is possibly TRBD1 (6 bases). Germline-derived CDR1 and CDR2 are KGHSH and LQKENI. V was trimmed by 3 bases and J by 8 bases, leaving 13 bases between them. The CDR3 contains 14 residues. The CDR3 DNA sequence: TGTGCCAGCTCACCTCGACAGGTTGGGGAAAAACTGTTTTTT. It is translated as CASSPRQVGEKLFF.

The chain employs TRBV9 and TRBJ2-1; D not resolved. V was pared by 4 bases and J by 0 bases, with 11 bases between. The CDR3 runs 15 residues. Germline V lookup: CDR1 SGDLS, CDR2 YYNGEE. CDR3 protein: CASSLRSYSYNEQFF. For the CDR3, the DNA is TGTGCCAGCAGCCTACGATCGTACTCCTACAATGAGCAGTTCTTC.

This clone was observed once. The chain combines TRBV10-3 with TRBJ1-6, with 11 bases aligning to TRBD1. With 6 bases clipped from V and 10 bases from J, the junction kept 11 bases outside the gene matches. Germline V CDR1 and CDR2: ENHRY, SYGVKD. The length of the CDR3 is 16 residues. CDR3 bases: TGTGCCATCAGGCGGACAGGGGGCGATTCGGTCTCACCCCTCCACTTT. Its protein product is CAIRRTGGDSVSPLHF.

The chain is built from TRBV28 and TRBJ1-3; D gene unclear. The CDR3 is 11 amino acids. Germline V CDR1 and CDR2: MDHEN, SYDVKM. The V and J ends lost 7 bases and 3 bases respectively, with 4 bases between them. CDR3 region: CASIGGNTIYF. CDR3 coding DNA: TGTGCCAGCATCGGTGGAAACACCATATATTTT.